This T cell receptor (beta chain) was profiled in a study of blood T cell repertoires in COVID-19. About the research overall: Acute and convalescent COVID-19 samples came from the United States, Italy and Spain.

Method: immunoSEQ multiplex PCR; TCRdb's copy keeps in-frame clones and lacks some. The data contain some 400,000 clones, roughly 86% of them singletons. CDR1 is SGHAT, CDR2 FQNNGV, per germline. Trimming at V came to 5 bases and at J to 3 bases, leaving 7 bases not matched to a gene. This CDR3 region has 14 residues. This clonotype was sampled from a woman aged 25 to 45 with COVID-19, enrolled during active disease. The chain joins TRBV11-2 to TRBJ2-7, with 7 bases matching TRBD1. Material for sequencing was peripheral blood. CDR3 region: CASSRGPGGYEQYF. The CDR3, as DNA: TGTGCCAGCAGCCGCGGTCCAGGGGGCTACGAGCAGTACTTC.